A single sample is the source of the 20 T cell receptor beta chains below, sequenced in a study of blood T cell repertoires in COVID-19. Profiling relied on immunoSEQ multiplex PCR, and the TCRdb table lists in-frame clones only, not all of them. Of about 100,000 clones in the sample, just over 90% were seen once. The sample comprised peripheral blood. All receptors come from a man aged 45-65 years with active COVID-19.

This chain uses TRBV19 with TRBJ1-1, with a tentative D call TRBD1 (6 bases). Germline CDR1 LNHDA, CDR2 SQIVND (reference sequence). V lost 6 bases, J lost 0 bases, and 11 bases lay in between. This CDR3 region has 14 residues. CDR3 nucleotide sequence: TGTGCCAGTAGCCCTCAGGGGATGAACACTGAAGCTTTCTTT. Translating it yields CASSPQGMNTEAFF.

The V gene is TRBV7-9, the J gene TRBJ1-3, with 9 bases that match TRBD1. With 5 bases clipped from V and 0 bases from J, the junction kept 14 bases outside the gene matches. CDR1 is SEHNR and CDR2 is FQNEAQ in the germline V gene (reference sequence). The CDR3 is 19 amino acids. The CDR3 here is CASSELFRDRAFSGNTIYF. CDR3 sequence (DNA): TGTGCCAGCAGCGAACTTTTCCGGGACAGGGCGTTCTCTGGAAACACCATATATTTT.

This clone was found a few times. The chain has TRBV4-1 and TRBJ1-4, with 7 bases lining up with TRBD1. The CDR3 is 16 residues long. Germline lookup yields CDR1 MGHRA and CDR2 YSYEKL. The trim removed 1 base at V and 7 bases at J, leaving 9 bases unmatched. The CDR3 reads CASSQAGGGLREKLFF. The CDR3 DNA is TGCGCCAGCAGCCAAGCAGGAGGGGGCTTGCGTGAAAAACTGTTTTTT.

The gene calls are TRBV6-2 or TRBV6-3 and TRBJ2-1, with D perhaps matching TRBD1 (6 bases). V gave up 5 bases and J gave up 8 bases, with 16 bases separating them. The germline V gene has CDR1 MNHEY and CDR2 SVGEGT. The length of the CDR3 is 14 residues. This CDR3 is CASSPPGHFHEQFF. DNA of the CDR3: TGTGCCAGCAGTCCCCCGGGACATTTCCATGAGCAGTTCTTC.

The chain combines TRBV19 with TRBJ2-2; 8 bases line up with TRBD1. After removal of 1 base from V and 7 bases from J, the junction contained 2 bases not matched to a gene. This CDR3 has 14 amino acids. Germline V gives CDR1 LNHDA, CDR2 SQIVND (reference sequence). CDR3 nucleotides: TGTGCCAGTAGTATAGGACAGGGGATCGGGGAGCTGTTTTTT. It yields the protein CASSIGQGIGELFF.

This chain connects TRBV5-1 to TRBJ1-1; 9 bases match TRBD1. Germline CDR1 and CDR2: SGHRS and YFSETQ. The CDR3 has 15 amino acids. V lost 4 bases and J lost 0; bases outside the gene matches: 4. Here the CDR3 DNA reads TGCGCCAGCAGCGTAGGGGACAGGGTGAACACTGAAGCTTTCTTT. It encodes CASSVGDRVNTEAFF.

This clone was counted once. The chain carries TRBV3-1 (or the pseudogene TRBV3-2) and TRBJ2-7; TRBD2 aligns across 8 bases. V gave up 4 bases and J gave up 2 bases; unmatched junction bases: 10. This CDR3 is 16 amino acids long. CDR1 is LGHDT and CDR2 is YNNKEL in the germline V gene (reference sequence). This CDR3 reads CASSPPLTSGPYEQYF. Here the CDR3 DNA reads TGTGCCAGCAGCCCCCCCTTAACTAGCGGTCCCTACGAGCAGTACTTC.

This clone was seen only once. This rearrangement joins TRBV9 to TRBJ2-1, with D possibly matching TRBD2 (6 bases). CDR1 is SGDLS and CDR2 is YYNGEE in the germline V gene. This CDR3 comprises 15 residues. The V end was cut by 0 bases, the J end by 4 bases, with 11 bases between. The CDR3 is CASSVEDYLYNEQFF. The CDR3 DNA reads TGTGCCAGCAGCGTAGAGGACTACCTTTACAATGAGCAGTTCTTC.

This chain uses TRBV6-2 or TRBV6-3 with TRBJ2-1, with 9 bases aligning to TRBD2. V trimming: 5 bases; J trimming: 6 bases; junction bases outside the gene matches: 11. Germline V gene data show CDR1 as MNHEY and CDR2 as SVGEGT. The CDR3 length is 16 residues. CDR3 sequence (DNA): TGTGCCAGCAGTGGACCGGGACTAGCTCCCTTCAATGAGCAGTTCTTC. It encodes CASSGPGLAPFNEQFF.

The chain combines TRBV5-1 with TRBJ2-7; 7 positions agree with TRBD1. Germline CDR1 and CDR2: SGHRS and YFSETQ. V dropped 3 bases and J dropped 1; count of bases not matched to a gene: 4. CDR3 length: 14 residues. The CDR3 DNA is TGCGCCAGCAGCTCATGGACAGGTTCCTACGAGCAGTACTTC. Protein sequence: CASSSWTGSYEQYF.

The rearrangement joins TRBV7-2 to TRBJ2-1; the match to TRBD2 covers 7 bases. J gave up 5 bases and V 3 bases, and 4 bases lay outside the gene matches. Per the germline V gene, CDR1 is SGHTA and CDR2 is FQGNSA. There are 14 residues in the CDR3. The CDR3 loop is CASSLRTRNNEQFF. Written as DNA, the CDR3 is TGTGCCAGCAGCTTGAGGACTAGAAACAATGAGCAGTTCTTC. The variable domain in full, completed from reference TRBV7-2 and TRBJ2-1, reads GAGVSQSPSNKVTEKGKDVELRCDPISGHTALYWYRQSLGQGLEFLIYFQGNSAPDKSGLPSDRFSAERTGGSVSTLTIQRTQQEDSAVYLCASSLRTRNNEQFFGPGTRLTVL.

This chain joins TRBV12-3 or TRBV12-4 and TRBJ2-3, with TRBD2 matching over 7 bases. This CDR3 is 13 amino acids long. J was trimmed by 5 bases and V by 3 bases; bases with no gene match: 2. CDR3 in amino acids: CASSFGEGDTQYF. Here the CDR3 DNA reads TGTGCCAGCAGTTTCGGGGAGGGAGATACGCAGTATTTT.

As DNA, the CDR3 is TGCGCCAGCAGCTCAGGACTAGCAGGGGATCTAGATACGCAGTATTTT. Encoded protein: CASSSGLAGDLDTQYF. V is TRBV10-1 and J is TRBJ2-3; 8 nucleotides match TRBD2. This CDR3 contains 16 residues. Germline values: CDR1 WNHNN, CDR2 SYGVQD (reference sequence). Trimming removed 6 bases from V and 5 bases from J; junction bases left unmatched: 13.

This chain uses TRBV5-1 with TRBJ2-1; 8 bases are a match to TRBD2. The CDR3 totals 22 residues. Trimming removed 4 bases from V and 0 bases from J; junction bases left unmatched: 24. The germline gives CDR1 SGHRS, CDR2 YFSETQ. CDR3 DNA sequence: TGCGCCAGCAGCCCCACGTTGTACGGGAGGGCCCCCATCAAGATCTCCTACAATGAGCAGTTCTTC. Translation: CASSPTLYGRAPIKISYNEQFF.

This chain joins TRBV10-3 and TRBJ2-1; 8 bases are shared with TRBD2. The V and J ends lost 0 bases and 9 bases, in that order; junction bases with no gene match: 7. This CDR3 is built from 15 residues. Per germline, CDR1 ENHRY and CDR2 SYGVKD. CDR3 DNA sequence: TGTGCCATCAGTGAGTCGAGTACTAGCGGCCGTGAGCAGTTCTTC. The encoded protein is CAISESSTSGREQFF.

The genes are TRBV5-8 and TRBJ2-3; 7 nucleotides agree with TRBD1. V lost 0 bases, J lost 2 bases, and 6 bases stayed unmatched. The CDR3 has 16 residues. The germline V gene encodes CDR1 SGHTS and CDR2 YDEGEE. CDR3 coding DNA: TGTGCCAGCAGCTTGGCCCCAGGGGGAGCCACAGATACGCAGTATTTT. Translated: CASSLAPGGATDTQYF.

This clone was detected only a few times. As DNA, the CDR3 is TGTGCCAGCAGTTCCGGCGGGAGGGCCCTCCCCGGGGAGCTGTTTTTT. It yields the protein CASSSGGRALPGELFF. This sequence joins TRBV7-9 and TRBJ2-2; 9 positions agree with TRBD2. J lost 6 bases, V lost 6 bases, and 11 bases had no gene match. The CDR3 totals 16 residues. Germline V gene sequence: CDR1 SEHNR, CDR2 FQNEAQ (reference sequence).

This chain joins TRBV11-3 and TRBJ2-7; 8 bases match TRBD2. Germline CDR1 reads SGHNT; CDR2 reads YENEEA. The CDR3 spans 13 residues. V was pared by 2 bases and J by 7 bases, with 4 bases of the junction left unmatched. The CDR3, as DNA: TGTGCCAGCAGCTTAAATGGCGGGAGGGAGCAGTACGTC. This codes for CASSLNGGREQYV.

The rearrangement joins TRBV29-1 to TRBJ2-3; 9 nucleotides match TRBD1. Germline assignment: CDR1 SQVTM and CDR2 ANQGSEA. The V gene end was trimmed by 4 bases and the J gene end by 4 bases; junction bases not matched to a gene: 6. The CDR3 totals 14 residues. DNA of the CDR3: TGCAGCGTTGGAAACACAGGGGGCGCAGATACGCAGTATTTT. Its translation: CSVGNTGGADTQYF.

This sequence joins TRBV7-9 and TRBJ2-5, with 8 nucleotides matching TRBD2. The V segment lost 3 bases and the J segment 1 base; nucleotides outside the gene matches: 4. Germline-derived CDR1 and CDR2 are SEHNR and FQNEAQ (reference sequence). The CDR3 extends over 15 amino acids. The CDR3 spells CASSLGGGLQETQYF. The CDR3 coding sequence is TGTGCCAGCAGCTTGGGCGGGGGGCTCCAAGAGACCCAGTACTTC.